One and the same sample provided the 14 T cell receptor beta chains below, sequenced in a study of cytomegalovirus exposure and HLA in healthy donors. It was with 60 Vbeta and 13 Jbeta primers that the PCR ran. Libraries were prepared by immunoSEQ multiplex PCR; TCRdb keeps only in-frame clonotypes and omits some of them. The sample holds a few hundred thousand clones, roughly 79% seen once. The sequenced material came from PBMCs. All receptors derive from a man aged 18 to 35 in good health and CMV-seronegative.

This clone came up a few times. This chain connects TRBV4-2 to TRBJ2-3; no definite D call. The germline CDR1 and CDR2 sequences are LGHNA and YNFKEQ. V lost 0 bases to trimming and J lost 6 bases, with 4 bases between them. This CDR3 contains 12 residues. The CDR3, as DNA: TGTGCCAGCAGCCAAGATCTGGATACGCAGTATTTT. Protein product: CASSQDLDTQYF.

The rearrangement uses TRBV27 and TRBJ2-3; D call uncertain. Trimming took off 3 bases at V and 2 bases at J, with 6 bases between the two ends. CDR1 is MNHEY and CDR2 is SMNVEV in the germline V gene (reference sequence). The CDR3 extends over 13 amino acids. In DNA, the CDR3 is TGTGCCAGCAGTTTCACATACACAGATACGCAGTATTTT. Translated, it gives CASSFTYTDTQYF.

The CDR3 loop reads CAWRAIGTTSTDTQYF. For the CDR3, the DNA is TGTGCCTGGAGGGCGATTGGGACAACCAGCACAGATACGCAGTATTTT. The rearrangement links TRBV30 to TRBJ2-3; weak D call: TRBD1 (6 bases). The V end was cut by 3 bases, the J end by 0 bases, with 16 bases between. The CDR3 runs 16 residues. Germline assignment: CDR1 GTSNPN and CDR2 SVGIG (reference sequence). Full variable domain (missing parts from reference TRBV30 and TRBJ2-3): SQTIHQWPATLVQPVGSPLSLECTVEGTSNPNLYWYRQAAGRGLQLLFYSVGIGQISSEVPQNLSASRPQDRQFILSSKKLLLSDSGFYLCAWRAIGTTSTDTQYFGPGTRLTVL.

V and J are TRBV30 and TRBJ1-3; tentatively, D is TRBD1 (6 bases). V was clipped by 0 bases and J by 8 bases, with 14 bases between them. CDR1 and CDR2 (germline): GTSNPN, SVGIG (reference sequence). The length of the CDR3 is 14 residues. The CDR3 loop reads CAWSVGGAEYTIYF. CDR3 in DNA: TGTGCCTGGAGTGTAGGGGGGGCGGAATACACCATATATTTT.

The chain uses TRBV25-1 and TRBJ2-5; TRBD1 agrees at 8 bases. CDR1 MGHDK and CDR2 SYGVNS come from the germline V gene. The length of the CDR3 is 15 residues. V dropped 7 bases and J dropped 0; count of bases not matched to a gene: 7. In nucleotides, the CDR3 is TGTGCCAGCACGGGCGGACAGGGCAACCAAGAGACCCAGTACTTC. As protein: CASTGGQGNQETQYF.

The chain has TRBV7-8 and TRBJ2-6, with a weak D call TRBD2 (5 bases). The germline V gene has CDR1 SGHVS and CDR2 FQNEAQ. Trimming took 1 base from V and 1 from J, leaving 11 bases between them. CDR3 length: 17 amino acids. CDR3 loop: CASSLEVGRSGANVLTF. Here the CDR3 DNA reads TGTGCCAGCAGCTTAGAAGTGGGGAGATCTGGGGCCAACGTCCTGACTTTC.

This clone was recorded only once. J is TRBJ1-2 and V is TRBV7-9, with a tentative D call TRBD1 (6 bases). Germline V gene data show CDR1 as SEHNR and CDR2 as FQNEAQ (reference sequence). The CDR3 is 15 residues long. V lost 5 bases to trimming and J lost 7 bases, with 20 bases between them. CDR3 nucleotides: TGTGCCAGCAGCCTCCAGACAGGAGGCGTATGTGGCTACACCTTC. Amino acid sequence: CASSLQTGGVCGYTF.

The chain links TRBV30 to TRBJ1-6, with 8 positions matching TRBD1. CDR1 is GTSNPN, CDR2 SVGIG, per germline (reference sequence). This CDR3 comprises 15 residues. V shed 0 bases, J shed 7 bases, and the junction held 5 bases outside the gene matches. CDR3 bases: TGTGCCTGGAGTGTACGCAGGGGGCGAAATTCACCCCTCCACTTT. Protein: CAWSVRRGRNSPLHF.

The rearrangement uses TRBV25-1 and TRBJ1-6; D unclear. Germline V CDR1 and CDR2: MGHDK, SYGVNS. Trimming removed 0 bases from V and 5 bases from J, with 5 bases in between. The CDR3 covers 14 residues. CDR3 amino acids: CASSEYLHNSPLHF. CDR3 coding DNA: TGTGCCAGCAGTGAATATCTCCATAATTCACCCCTCCACTTT. The whole variable domain, remainder taken from reference TRBV25-1 and TRBJ1-6, is EADIYQTPRYLVIGTGKKITLECSQTMGHDKMYWYQQDPGMELHLIHYSYGVNSTEKGDLSSESTVSRIRTEHFPLTLESARPSHTSQYLCASSEYLHNSPLHFGNGTRLTVT.

The chain has TRBV27 and TRBJ1-1; 7 nucleotides match TRBD1. In germline, CDR1 is MNHEY, CDR2 SMNVEV (reference sequence). After removal of 6 bases from V and 4 bases from J, the junction contained 5 bases not matched to a gene. This CDR3 has 13 residues. CDR3 loop: CASSHPGGTEAFF. The CDR3 bases are TGTGCCAGCAGCCACCCAGGGGGCACTGAAGCTTTCTTT.

This clone has just one count. This chain connects TRBV18 to TRBJ1-1, with 7 positions matching TRBD1. Trimming cost V 5 bases and J 4 bases; bases outside gene matches: 7. CDR3 size: 14 residues. The germline V gene encodes CDR1 KGHSH and CDR2 LQKENI. DNA for the CDR3: TGTGCCAGCTCAGCGACAGGGAGTTTCACTGAAGCTTTCTTT. This gives the protein CASSATGSFTEAFF.

This chain links TRBV28 with TRBJ2-7; no definite D call. Germline CDR1 reads MDHEN; CDR2 reads SYDVKM. This CDR3 has 10 amino acids. V shed 5 bases and J shed 7 bases, with 6 bases lying between them. CDR3 sequence reads: CASSRREQYF. CDR3 coding DNA: TGTGCCAGCAGTCGCAGGGAGCAGTACTTC.

The chain uses TRBV27 and TRBJ1-1, with TRBD1 as a possible D gene (6 bases). The germline V and J ends were trimmed by 6 bases and 2 bases, with 13 bases remaining between them. The germline V gene encodes CDR1 MNHEY and CDR2 SMNVEV (reference sequence). The CDR3 spans 14 residues. The CDR3 nucleotides read TGTGCCAGCAGCCTGACAGGACCCAACACTGAAGCTTTCTTT. Translated, it gives CASSLTGPNTEAFF.

CDR3 in amino acids: CASSISGMSNQPQHF. Here the CDR3 DNA reads TGTGCCAGTAGTATTTCCGGGATGAGCAATCAGCCCCAGCATTTT. The chain carries TRBV19 and TRBJ1-5; D gene ambiguous. The CDR3 consists of 15 residues. Germline values: CDR1 LNHDA, CDR2 SQIVND (reference sequence). The V end lost 3 bases, the J end lost 1 base, and 10 bases lay between the germline ends.